This T cell receptor (beta chain) was retrieved from a study of T cells in localized non-small cell lung cancer. Trimming took 6 bases from V and 1 from J, leaving 3 bases between them. From germline, CDR1 is MNHEY and CDR2 SMNVEV (reference sequence). This CDR3 has 11 amino acids. TCRdb's table, derived via immunoSEQ multiplex PCR, lists solely in-frame clones and lacks some. Among tens of thousands of clones listed, about 91% were seen once. The sequencing used PBMCs, collected before any cancer treatment. This receptor was taken from a woman between 35 and 75 years old with stage II lung adenocarcinoma. This rearrangement joins TRBV27 to TRBJ1-1, with D hard to call. The CDR3 nucleotides read TGTGCCAGCAGGTGGAACACTGAAGCTTTCTTT. Protein sequence: CASRWNTEAFF.